The 24 T cell receptor beta chains below were found in one sample sequenced in a study of T cells expressing NK-cell markers. Reprocessing the 5' RACE reads, TCRdb reports a single entry for every CDR3 protein and omits DNA. The table counts some 450,000 distinct CDR3 sequences; less than 7.5% lies in the top ten. Sequencing used blood T cells: a sorted CD56 or NKG2C T cell subset, CD4+ or CD8+ T cells, or bulk PBMC T cells (not recorded which). Source of these receptors: a woman aged 18 to 75 in good health.

The chain employs TRBV5-4 and TRBJ2-2; TCRdb calls TRBD2, which cannot be checked without DNA. The CDR3 sequence is 14 residues long. Germline CDR1 and CDR2: SGHNT and YYREEE (reference sequence). The CDR3 loop is CASSRSEGAGELFF.

The CDR3: CASSQVVTGDTEAFF. This chain uses TRBV14 with TRBJ1-1; TCRdb names TRBD1, which stays unverified in the absence of DNA. Germline V CDR1 and CDR2: SGHDN, FVKESK. The CDR3 extends over 15 amino acids.

This chain uses TRBV14 with TRBJ2-7; TCRdb designates TRBD1, a call that cannot be tested without DNA. The CDR3 loop spans 16 amino acids. The germline V gene encodes CDR1 SGHDN and CDR2 FVKESK. The CDR3 region is CASSLSTPGQAYEQYF. Based on the CDR3 plus reference TRBV14 and TRBJ2-7, the full variable domain is EAGVTQFPSHSVIEKGQTVTLRCDPISGHDNLYWYRRVMGKEIKFLLHFVKESKQDESGMPNNRFLAERTGGTYSTLKVQPAELEDSGVYFCASSLSTPGQAYEQYFGPGTRLTVT.

This sequence joins TRBV20-1 and TRBJ2-3; the D gene TCRdb calls, TRBD2, cannot be checked with no DNA. The CDR3 contains 17 residues. Germline V CDR1 and CDR2: DFQATT, SNEGSKA (reference sequence). CDR3 loop: CSAPNPARVAGVHTQYF.

The J gene is TRBJ2-7, the V gene TRBV11-1. Germline CDR1 and CDR2: SGHAT and FQDESV (reference sequence). CDR3 size: 12 residues. CDR3 amino acids: CASSESSYEQYF.

The rearrangement uses TRBV20-1 and TRBJ2-5. In germline, CDR1 is DFQATT, CDR2 SNEGSKA (reference sequence). CDR3 length: 12 amino acids. The CDR3 loop is CSAGGNQETQYF.

The chain combines TRBV20-1 with TRBJ2-1. This CDR3 has 14 amino acids. Germline loops: CDR1 DFQATT, CDR2 SNEGSKA (reference sequence). This chain's CDR3 is CSASEQSSYNEQFF.

The V call is TRBV5-4, the J call TRBJ2-1; TCRdb indicates TRBD2, and absent DNA this call remains unverified. Germline V gene data show CDR1 as SGHNT and CDR2 as YYREEE (reference sequence). CDR3 length: 15 amino acids. The chain's CDR3 is CASSSGGTRDNEQFF. Based on the CDR3 plus reference TRBV5-4 and TRBJ2-1, the full variable domain is ETGVTQSPTHLIKTRGQQVTLRCSSQSGHNTVSWYQQALGQGPQFIFQYYREEENGRGNFPPRFSGLQFPNYSSELNVNALELDDSALYLCASSSGGTRDNEQFFGPGTRLTVL.

The rearrangement links TRBV5-5 to TRBJ2-1; the D call from TCRdb, TRBD1, cannot be confirmed without DNA. Germline V gene data show CDR1 as SGHKS and CDR2 as YYEKEE (reference sequence). CDR3 length equals 15 residues. CDR3 sequence reads: CASSTTGQVYNEQFF.

V is TRBV5-1 and J is TRBJ2-3; without DNA, the TCRdb call of TRBD1 cannot be checked. CDR1 is SGHRS and CDR2 is YFSETQ in the germline V gene. The CDR3 runs 17 residues. CDR3 protein: CASSLGFAGGPSDTQYF.

The chain links TRBV28 to TRBJ2-7; without DNA, the TCRdb call of TRBD2 cannot be checked. The CDR3 spans 15 residues. Germline V gives CDR1 MDHEN, CDR2 SYDVKM. CDR3 loop: CASVRRGISSYEQYF.

The CDR3 sequence: CSAMYSVTNEQFF. The chain uses TRBV20-1 and TRBJ2-1. This CDR3 is built from 13 residues. Germline CDR1 reads DFQATT; CDR2 reads SNEGSKA (reference sequence).

The chain links TRBV20-1 to TRBJ2-2; absent DNA, TCRdb's TRBD1 call cannot be checked. The CDR3 has 14 residues. The germline CDR1 and CDR2 sequences are DFQATT and SNEGSKA (reference sequence). The CDR3 sequence: CSAPRQTDTGELFF.

CDR3 residues: CASSKRGASGRNFPVNEQFF. The chain has TRBV11-2 and TRBJ2-1; TCRdb names TRBD2, which stays unverified in the absence of DNA. Germline loops: CDR1 SGHAT, CDR2 FQNNGV. The CDR3 consists of 20 residues.

V and J are TRBV11-2 and TRBJ1-5; the D call of TRBD1 rests on TCRdb alone, since no DNA is present to check it. The CDR3 is 17 residues long. CDR1 is SGHAT and CDR2 is FQNNGV in the germline V gene. Here the CDR3 reads CASSLDHGGIGNQPQHF. Variable domain in full (rest from reference TRBV11-2 and TRBJ1-5): EAGVAQSPRYKIIEKRQSVAFWCNPISGHATLYWYQQILGQGPKLLIQFQNNGVVDDSQLPKDRFSAERLKGVDSTLKIQPAKLEDSAVYLCASSLDHGGIGNQPQHFGDGTRLSIL.

This chain links TRBV11-2 with TRBJ1-4; TCRdb designates TRBD1, a call that cannot be tested without DNA. Germline CDR1 SGHAT, CDR2 FQNNGV. CDR3 length equals 17 residues. The CDR3 region is CASSLGTRTGDGEKLFF.

The rearrangement uses TRBV6-1 and TRBJ2-1; TCRdb designates TRBD1, a call that cannot be tested without DNA. The germline gives CDR1 MNHNS, CDR2 SASEGT. CDR3 length: 17 residues. CDR3 region: CASSRNQGAVWNNEQFF.

The V gene is TRBV10-3, the J gene TRBJ2-3; TCRdb gives TRBD2 as the D gene, but with no DNA this cannot be confirmed. The CDR3 is made up of 14 amino acids. Germline loops: CDR1 ENHRY, CDR2 SYGVKD. CDR3: CATEAGGRADTQYF.

The rearrangement uses TRBV12-3 or TRBV12-4 and TRBJ1-6; TCRdb's assignment of TRBD1 cannot be checked, as there is no DNA. There are 15 residues in the CDR3. This CDR3 is CASTRGTGYNSPLHF.

The CDR3 loop reads CASRRTEGGIYGYTF. The chain couples TRBV5-1 to TRBJ1-2. Germline CDR1 is SGHRS and CDR2 is YFSETQ. CDR3 length: 15 amino acids.

The chain employs TRBV12-3 or TRBV12-4 and TRBJ1-1; lacking DNA, the TRBD1 call made by TCRdb goes unchecked. The CDR3 spans 13 residues. The chain's CDR3 is CASSAQGSTEAFF.

The V and J genes are TRBV29-1 and TRBJ1-2; TCRdb indicates TRBD1, and absent DNA this call remains unverified. From germline, CDR1 is SQVTM and CDR2 ANQGSEA. The length of the CDR3 is 14 residues. CDR3 region: CSVEATDRAVGYTF.

The chain couples TRBV6-1 to TRBJ2-3; absent DNA, TCRdb's TRBD1 call cannot be checked. Germline V CDR1 and CDR2: MNHNS, SASEGT. The CDR3 runs to 16 residues. The CDR3 loop is CASSEAWGRPTDTQYF.

The chain couples TRBV6-1 to TRBJ2-7; the D call of TRBD1 rests on TCRdb alone, since no DNA is present to check it. CDR1 MNHNS and CDR2 SASEGT come from the germline V gene. The CDR3 spans 14 residues. The CDR3: CASSAPSRPYEQYF.